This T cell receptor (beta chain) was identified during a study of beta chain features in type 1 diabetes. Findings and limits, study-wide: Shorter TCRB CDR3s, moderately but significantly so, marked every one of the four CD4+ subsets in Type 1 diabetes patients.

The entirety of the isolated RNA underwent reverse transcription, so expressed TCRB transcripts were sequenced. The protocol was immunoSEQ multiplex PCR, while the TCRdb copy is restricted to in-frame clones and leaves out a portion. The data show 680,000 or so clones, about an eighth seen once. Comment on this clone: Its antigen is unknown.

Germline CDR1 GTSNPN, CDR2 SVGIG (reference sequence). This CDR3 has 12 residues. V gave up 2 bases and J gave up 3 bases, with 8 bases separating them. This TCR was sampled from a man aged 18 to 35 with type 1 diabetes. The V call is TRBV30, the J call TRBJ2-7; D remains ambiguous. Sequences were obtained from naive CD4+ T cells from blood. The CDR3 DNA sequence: TGTGCCTGGAGTTACGACAACTACGAGCAGTACTTC. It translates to CAWSYDNYEQYF.